These 9 T cell receptor beta chains were all obtained from the same sample, sequenced in a study of post-analysis software for immune sequencing data. Prepared libraries of TCR beta cDNA carried unique molecular identifiers. TCRdb ran MiXCR on the PCR reads and lists one entry per CDR3 protein. Among 750,000 to 950,000 distinct CDR3 sequences listed, 53% were seen once. Their antigen targets remain unknown. Study-wide points: Patients showed TRBV5-6, TRBV5-1 and TRBV20-1 among a handful of TRBV segments more frequent than in controls.

Sequencing used blood. These receptors were collected from a girl aged 5-17 years with multiple sclerosis.

The CDR3 DNA reads as TGTGCCAGCAGTGTGGACAGGGTGGAGACCCAGTACTTC. Its translation is CASSVDRVETQYF. The rearrangement links TRBV2 to TRBJ2-5, with 8 bases matching TRBD1. The CDR3 has 13 amino acids. Germline V gene sequence: CDR1 SNHLY, CDR2 FYNNEI. V shed 4 bases and J 5 bases; nucleotides not matched to a gene: 3.

This clonotype was seen only a few times. The chain has TRBV20-1 and TRBJ2-7; 10 positions match TRBD2. Losses at the gene ends were 0 bases for V and 5 bases for J; bases not matched to a gene: 7. The CDR3 contains 15 residues. The germline V gene has CDR1 DFQATT and CDR2 SNEGSKA (reference sequence). The CDR3 coding sequence is TGCAGTGCTAGAGATGGAGCGGGAGGGCCGAACGAGCAGTACTTC. It specifies CSARDGAGGPNEQYF.

J is TRBJ1-2 and V is TRBV12-3 or TRBV12-4; no definite D call. This CDR3 region has 17 residues. With 5 bases removed from V and 8 bases from J, the gap between germline ends came to 27 bases. CDR3 protein: CASSPGRRTDIGGGYTF. CDR3 in DNA: TGTGCCAGCAGTCCCGGTAGAAGAACCGATATTGGAGGCGGCTACACCTTC.

This clonotype was found a few times. This rearrangement joins TRBV7-9 to TRBJ2-7; D unclear. Germline values: CDR1 SEHNR, CDR2 FQNEAQ (reference sequence). This CDR3 has 13 residues. Trimming took 2 bases from V and 3 from J, leaving 8 bases between them. The CDR3 sequence: CASSLYVDYEQYF. The CDR3 DNA reads as TGTGCCAGCAGCTTATACGTGGACTACGAGCAGTACTTC. The complete variable domain, with remaining parts taken from reference TRBV7-9 and TRBJ2-7, reads DTGVSQNPRHKITKRGQNVTFRCDPISEHNRLYWYRQTLGQGPEFLTYFQNEAQLEKSRLLSDRFSAERPKGSFSTLEIQRTEQGDSAMYLCASSLYVDYEQYFGPGTRLTVT.

This clonotype is a singleton in its sample. The chain carries TRBV6-2 or TRBV6-3 and TRBJ1-4; D gene ambiguous. Germline CDR1 reads MNHEY; CDR2 reads SVGEGT. CDR3 length: 11 amino acids. V was shortened by 10 bases and J by 0 bases, with 3 bases between the two germline ends. CDR3: CATSTNEKLFF. CDR3 nucleotides: TGTGCCACCTCAACTAATGAAAAACTGTTTTTT.

In its sample, this clonotype was seen a few times. The chain couples TRBV6-1 to TRBJ2-7; D is unresolved. The germline V and J ends were trimmed by 0 bases and 10 bases, with 7 bases remaining between them. Germline values: CDR1 MNHNS, CDR2 SASEGT. The CDR3 contains 11 residues. The CDR3 sequence is CASSEALGQYF. CDR3 in DNA: TGTGCCAGCAGTGAAGCCCTTGGCCAGTACTTC.

This clonotype occurred a few times. A read error may account for a junction end that differs from germline. The V gene is TRBV5-5, the J gene TRBJ2-1, with D tentatively TRBD1 (6 bases). CDR3 length: 16 residues. Looked up from germline, CDR1 is SGHKS and CDR2 is YYEKEE (reference sequence). The CDR3 DNA follows: TGTGCCAGCAGCTTGGGGCGGACAGCCTCCAACAATGAGCAGTTCTTC. Protein sequence: CASSLGRTASNNEQFF.

The V gene is TRBV12-3 or TRBV12-4, the J gene TRBJ1-1; D might be TRBD1 (5 bases). This CDR3 region has 14 residues. The V end was cut by 3 bases, the J end by 0 bases, with 8 bases between. The CDR3 sequence: CASSLGVMNTEAFF. Here the CDR3 DNA reads TGTGCCAGCAGTTTGGGGGTCATGAACACTGAAGCTTTCTTT.

The chain is built from TRBV6-5 and TRBJ2-3; 7 bases align to TRBD2. V lost 5 bases and J lost 6; bases outside the gene matches: 8. The V gene's germline CDR1 is MNHEY and CDR2 SVGAGI. CDR3 length: 14 amino acids. CDR3 sequence (DNA): TGTGCCAGCAGTGGGACTAACCCAAGGGATACGCAGTATTTT. Translating it yields CASSGTNPRDTQYF.